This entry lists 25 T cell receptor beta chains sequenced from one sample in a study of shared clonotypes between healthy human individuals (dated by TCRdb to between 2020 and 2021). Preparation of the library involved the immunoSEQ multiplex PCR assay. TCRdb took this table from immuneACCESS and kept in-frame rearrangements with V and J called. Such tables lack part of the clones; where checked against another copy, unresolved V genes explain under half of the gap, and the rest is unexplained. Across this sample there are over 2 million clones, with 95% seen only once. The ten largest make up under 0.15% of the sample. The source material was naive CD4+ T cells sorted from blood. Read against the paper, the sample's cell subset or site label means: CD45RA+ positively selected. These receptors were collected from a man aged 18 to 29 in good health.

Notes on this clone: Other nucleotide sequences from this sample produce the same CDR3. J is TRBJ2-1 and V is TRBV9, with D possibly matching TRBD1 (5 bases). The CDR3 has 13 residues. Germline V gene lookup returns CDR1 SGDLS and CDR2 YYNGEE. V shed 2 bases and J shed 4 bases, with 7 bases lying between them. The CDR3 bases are TGTGCCAGCAGCGTGTCAGGGTACAATGAGCAGTTCTTC. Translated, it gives CASSVSGYNEQFF.

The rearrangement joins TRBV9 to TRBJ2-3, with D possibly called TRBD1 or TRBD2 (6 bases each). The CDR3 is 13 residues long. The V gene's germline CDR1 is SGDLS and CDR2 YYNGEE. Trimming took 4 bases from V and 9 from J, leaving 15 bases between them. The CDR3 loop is CASSTQGGRTQYF. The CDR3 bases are TGTGCCAGCAGCACTCAAGGGGGGAGAACGCAGTATTTT.

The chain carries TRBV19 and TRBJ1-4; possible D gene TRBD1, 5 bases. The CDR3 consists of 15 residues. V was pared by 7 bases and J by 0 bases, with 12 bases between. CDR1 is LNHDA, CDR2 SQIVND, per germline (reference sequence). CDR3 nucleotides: TGTGCCAGTACCCGTCAGGGTGCAACTAATGAAAAACTGTTTTTT. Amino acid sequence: CASTRQGATNEKLFF. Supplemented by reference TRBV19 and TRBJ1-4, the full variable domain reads DGGITQSPKYLFRKEGQNVTLSCEQNLNHDAMYWYRQDPGQGLRLIYYSQIVNDFQKGDIAEGYSVSREKKESFPLTVTSAQKNPTAFYLCASTRQGATNEKLFFGSGTQLSVL.

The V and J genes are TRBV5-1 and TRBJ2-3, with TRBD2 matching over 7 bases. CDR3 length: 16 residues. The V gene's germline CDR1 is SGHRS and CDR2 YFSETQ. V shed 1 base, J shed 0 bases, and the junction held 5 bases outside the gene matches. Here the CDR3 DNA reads TGCGCCAGCAGCTTGAGCCCAGCGGGGAGCACAGATACGCAGTATTTT. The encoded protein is CASSLSPAGSTDTQYF.

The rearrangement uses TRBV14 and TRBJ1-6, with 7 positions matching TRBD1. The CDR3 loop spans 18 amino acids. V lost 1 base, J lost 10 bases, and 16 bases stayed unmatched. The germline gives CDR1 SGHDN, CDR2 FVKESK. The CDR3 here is CASSQVRDRGEYGSPLHF. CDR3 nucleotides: TGTGCCAGCAGCCAAGTGAGGGACAGAGGCGAATATGGCTCACCCCTCCACTTT.

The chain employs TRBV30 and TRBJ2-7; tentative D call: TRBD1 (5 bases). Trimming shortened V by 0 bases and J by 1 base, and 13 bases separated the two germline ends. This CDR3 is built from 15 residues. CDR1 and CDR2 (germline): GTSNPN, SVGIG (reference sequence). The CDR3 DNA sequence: TGTGCCTGGAGTGTACCCAGGGTCGGGTCCTACGAGCAGTACTTC. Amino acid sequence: CAWSVPRVGSYEQYF.

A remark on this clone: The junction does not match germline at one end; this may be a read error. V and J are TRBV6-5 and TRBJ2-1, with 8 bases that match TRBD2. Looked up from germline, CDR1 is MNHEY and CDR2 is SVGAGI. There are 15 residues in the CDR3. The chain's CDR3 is CASRSSGGYYTEQFF. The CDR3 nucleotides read TGTGCCAGCAGATCCTCGGGAGGGTATTACACTGAGCAGTTCTTC.

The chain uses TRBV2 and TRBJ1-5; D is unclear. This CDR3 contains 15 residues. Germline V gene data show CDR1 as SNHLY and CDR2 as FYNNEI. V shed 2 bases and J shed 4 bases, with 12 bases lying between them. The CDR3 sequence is CASSERVQPNQPQHF. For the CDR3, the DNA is TGTGCCAGCAGTGAAAGGGTACAGCCGAATCAGCCCCAGCATTTT.

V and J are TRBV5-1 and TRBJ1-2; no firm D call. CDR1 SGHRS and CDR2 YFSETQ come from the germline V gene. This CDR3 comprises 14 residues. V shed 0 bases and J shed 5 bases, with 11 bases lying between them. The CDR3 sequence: CASSLEAPLYGYTF. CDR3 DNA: TGCGCCAGCAGCTTGGAGGCCCCCTTGTATGGCTACACCTTC.

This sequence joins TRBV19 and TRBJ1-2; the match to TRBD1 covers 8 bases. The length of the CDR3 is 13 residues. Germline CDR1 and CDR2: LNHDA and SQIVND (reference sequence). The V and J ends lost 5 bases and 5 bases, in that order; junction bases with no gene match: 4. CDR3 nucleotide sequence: TGTGCCAGTAGTGACAGGGGTGCGTATGGCTACACCTTC. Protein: CASSDRGAYGYTF. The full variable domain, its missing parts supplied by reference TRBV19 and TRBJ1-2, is DGGITQSPKYLFRKEGQNVTLSCEQNLNHDAMYWYRQDPGQGLRLIYYSQIVNDFQKGDIAEGYSVSREKKESFPLTVTSAQKNPTAFYLCASSDRGAYGYTFGSGTRLTVV.

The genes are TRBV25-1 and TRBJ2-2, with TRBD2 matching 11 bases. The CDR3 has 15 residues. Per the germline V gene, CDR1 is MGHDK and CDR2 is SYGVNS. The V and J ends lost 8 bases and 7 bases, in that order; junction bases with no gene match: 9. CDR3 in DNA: TGTGCCAGCTTCAGTAGCGGGAGGGGCATCGGGGAGCTGTTTTTT. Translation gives CASFSSGRGIGELFF.

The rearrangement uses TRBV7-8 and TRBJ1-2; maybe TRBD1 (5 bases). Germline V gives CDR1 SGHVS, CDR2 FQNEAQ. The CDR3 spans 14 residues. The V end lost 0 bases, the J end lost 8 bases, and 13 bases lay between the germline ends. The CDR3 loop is CASSLAGQLSGYTF. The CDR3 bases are TGTGCCAGCAGCTTAGCCGGACAATTGAGCGGCTACACCTTC.

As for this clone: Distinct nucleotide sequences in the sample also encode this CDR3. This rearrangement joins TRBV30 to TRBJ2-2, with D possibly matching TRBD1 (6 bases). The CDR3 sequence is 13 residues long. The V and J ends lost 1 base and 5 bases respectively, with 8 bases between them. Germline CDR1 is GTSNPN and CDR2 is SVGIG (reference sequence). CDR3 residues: CAWSGRGTGELFF. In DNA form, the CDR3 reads TGTGCCTGGAGTGGCAGGGGTACCGGGGAGCTGTTTTTT.

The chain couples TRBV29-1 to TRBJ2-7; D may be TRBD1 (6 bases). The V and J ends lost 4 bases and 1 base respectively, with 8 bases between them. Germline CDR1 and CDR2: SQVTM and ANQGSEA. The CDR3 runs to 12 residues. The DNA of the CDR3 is TGCAGCGTTGGACAGGATTCCTACGAGCAGTACTTC. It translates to CSVGQDSYEQYF.

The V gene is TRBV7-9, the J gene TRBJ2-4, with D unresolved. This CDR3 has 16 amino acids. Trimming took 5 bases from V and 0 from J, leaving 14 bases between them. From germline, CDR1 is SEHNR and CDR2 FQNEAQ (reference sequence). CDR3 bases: TGTGCCAGCAGCCCGGCCCCCCTGGGAGCCAAAAACATTCAGTACTTC. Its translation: CASSPAPLGAKNIQYF.

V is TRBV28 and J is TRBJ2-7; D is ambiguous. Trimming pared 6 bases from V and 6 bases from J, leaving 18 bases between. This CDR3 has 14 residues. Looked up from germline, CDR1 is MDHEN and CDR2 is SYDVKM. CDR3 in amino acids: CASRPPAGSAEQYF. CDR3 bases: TGTGCCAGCAGACCCCCCGCCGGGTCCGCCGAGCAGTACTTC.

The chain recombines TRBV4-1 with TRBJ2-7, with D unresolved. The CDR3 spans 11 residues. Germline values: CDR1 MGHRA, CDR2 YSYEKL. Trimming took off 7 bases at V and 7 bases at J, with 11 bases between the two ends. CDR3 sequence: CASTSGREQYF. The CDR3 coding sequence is TGCGCCAGCACCTCCGGAAGGGAGCAGTACTTC.

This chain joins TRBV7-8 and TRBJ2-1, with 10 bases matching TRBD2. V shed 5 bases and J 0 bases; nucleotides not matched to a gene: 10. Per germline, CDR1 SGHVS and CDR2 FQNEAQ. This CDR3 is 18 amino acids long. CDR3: CASSTRTSGGSSYNEQFF. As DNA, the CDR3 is TGTGCCAGCAGCACCCGGACTAGCGGAGGGAGCTCCTACAATGAGCAGTTCTTC.

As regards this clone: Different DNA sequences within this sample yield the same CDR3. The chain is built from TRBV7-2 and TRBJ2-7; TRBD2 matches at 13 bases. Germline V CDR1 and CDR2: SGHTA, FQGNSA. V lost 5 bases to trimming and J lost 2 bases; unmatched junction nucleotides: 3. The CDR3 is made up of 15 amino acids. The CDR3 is CASSPGLAGTYEQYF. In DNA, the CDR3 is TGTGCCAGCAGCCCGGGACTAGCGGGGACCTACGAGCAGTACTTC.

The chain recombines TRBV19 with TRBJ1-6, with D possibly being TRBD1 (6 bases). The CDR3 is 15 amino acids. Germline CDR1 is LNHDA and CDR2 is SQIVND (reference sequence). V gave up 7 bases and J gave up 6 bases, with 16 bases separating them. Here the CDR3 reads CASTLMTGGNSPLHF. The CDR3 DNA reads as TGTGCCAGTACCCTCATGACAGGCGGTAATTCACCCCTCCACTTT.

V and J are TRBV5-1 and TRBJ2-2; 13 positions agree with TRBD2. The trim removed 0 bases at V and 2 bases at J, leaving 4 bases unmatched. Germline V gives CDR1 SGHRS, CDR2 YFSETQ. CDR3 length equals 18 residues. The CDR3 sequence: CASSLGTSGGLNTGELFF. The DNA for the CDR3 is TGCGCCAGCAGCTTGGGGACTAGCGGGGGCCTTAACACCGGGGAGCTGTTTTTT.

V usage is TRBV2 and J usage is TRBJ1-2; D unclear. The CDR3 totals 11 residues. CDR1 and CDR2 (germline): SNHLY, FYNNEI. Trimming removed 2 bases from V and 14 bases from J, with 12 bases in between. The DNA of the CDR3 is TGTGCCAGCAGTGAACCCCGAATACAGACCTTC. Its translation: CASSEPRIQTF.

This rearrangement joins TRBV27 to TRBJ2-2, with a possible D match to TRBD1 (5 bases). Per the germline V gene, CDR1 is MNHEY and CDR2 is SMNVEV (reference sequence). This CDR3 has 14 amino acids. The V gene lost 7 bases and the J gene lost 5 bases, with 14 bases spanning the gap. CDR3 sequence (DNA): TGTGCCAGCACCCCACTGACAGTGACCGGGGAGCTGTTTTTT. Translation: CASTPLTVTGELFF.

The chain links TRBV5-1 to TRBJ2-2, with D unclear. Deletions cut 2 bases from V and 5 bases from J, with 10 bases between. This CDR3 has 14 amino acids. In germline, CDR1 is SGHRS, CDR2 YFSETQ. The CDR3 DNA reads TGCGCCAGCAGCTTACCGTCGGTTACCGGGGAGCTGTTTTTT. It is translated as CASSLPSVTGELFF.

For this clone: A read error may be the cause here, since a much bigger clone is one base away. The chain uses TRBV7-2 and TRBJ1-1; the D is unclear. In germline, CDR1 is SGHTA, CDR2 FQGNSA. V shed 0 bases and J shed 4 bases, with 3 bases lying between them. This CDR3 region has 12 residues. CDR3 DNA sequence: TGTGCCAGCAGCTTAGCTTTCACTGAAGCTTTCTTT. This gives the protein CASSLAFTEAFF.